This entry concerns a single T cell receptor beta chain. This same CDR3 is encoded by further DNA sequences in the sample. The germline V gene has CDR1 SGHTA and CDR2 FQGNSA. V lost 5 bases to trimming and J lost 2 bases; unmatched junction nucleotides: 4. CDR3 size: 14 residues. This sample is part of a study of blood T cell repertoires in COVID-19. Some clones are missing from TCRdb's copy, which holds only in-frame ones; the method was immunoSEQ multiplex PCR. In the table there are about 160,000 clones, around 82% of which are singletons. The TCR sequence derives from a man aged 40-55 years who had recovered from COVID-19. Sequenced material: PBMCs or T cells enriched from blood (not recorded which). This chain uses TRBV7-2 with TRBJ2-5; 8 bases match TRBD2. CDR3 in DNA: TGTGCCAGCAGCCCAGCGGGAGAACAAGAGACCCAGTACTTC. Protein sequence: CASSPAGEQETQYF.